This T cell receptor beta chain was captured in a study of T cell responses to AZD1222 COVID-19 vaccine. Findings of the study overall: Across spike, vaccine-associated CD4 TCRs were found, dominant at 160-218 and 743-854.

About this clone itself: Its antigen remains unidentified.

Germline V CDR1 and CDR2: PRHDT, FYEKMQ (reference sequence). V was trimmed by 6 bases and J by 2 bases, leaving 17 bases between them. This CDR3 has 15 amino acids. Clones were read by immunoSEQ multiplex PCR, and TCRdb kept only the in-frame ones, dropping some. Of around 99,000 clones in the sample, roughly 90% were seen once. The sample consisted of peripheral blood, taken 28 days after the second AZD1222 dose. The chain joins TRBV13 to TRBJ2-7; D ambiguous. The clonotype originates from an adult who received the AZD1222 COVID-19 vaccine. The CDR3 coding sequence is TGTGCCAGCAGGCGAGCTACCGGGCCTACCTACGAGCAGTACTTC. Translating gives CASRRATGPTYEQYF.